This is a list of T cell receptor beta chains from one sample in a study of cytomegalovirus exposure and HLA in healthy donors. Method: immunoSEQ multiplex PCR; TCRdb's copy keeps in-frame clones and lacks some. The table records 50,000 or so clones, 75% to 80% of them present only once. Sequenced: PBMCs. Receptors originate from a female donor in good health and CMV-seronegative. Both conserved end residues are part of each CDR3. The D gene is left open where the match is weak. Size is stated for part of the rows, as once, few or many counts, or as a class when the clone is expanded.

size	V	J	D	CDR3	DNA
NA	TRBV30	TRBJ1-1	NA	CAWRAGVNTEAFF	TGTGCCTGGAGGGCAGGGGTGAACACTGAAGCTTTCTTT
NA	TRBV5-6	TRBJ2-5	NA	CASSLRGMETQYF	TGTGCCAGCAGCTTGCGAGGGATGGAGACCCAGTACTTC
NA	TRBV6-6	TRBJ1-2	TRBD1	CASSTVLAGGYGYTF	TGTGCCAGCAGTACAGTCCTGGCAGGGGGATATGGCTACACCTTC
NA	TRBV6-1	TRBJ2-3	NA	CASRRFLGADTQYF	TGTGCCAGCAGGAGATTCTTAGGGGCAGATACGCAGTATTTT
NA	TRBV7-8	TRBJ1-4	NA	CASSSQVSWGDGATNEKLFF	TGTGCCAGCAGCTCCCAGGTGTCCTGGGGGGACGGTGCAACTAATGAAAAACTGTTTTTT
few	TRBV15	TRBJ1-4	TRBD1	CATSNSGTGFRNEKLFF	TGTGCCACCAGCAACTCCGGGACAGGGTTCAGGAATGAAAAACTGTTTTTT
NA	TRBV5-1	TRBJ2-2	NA	CASALVGATGELFF	TGCGCCAGCGCCCTAGTTGGAGCGACCGGGGAGCTGTTTTTT
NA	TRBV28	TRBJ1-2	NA	CASSAGYSYGYTF	TGTGCCAGCAGTGCAGGATACTCCTATGGCTACACCTTC
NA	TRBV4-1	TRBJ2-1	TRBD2	CASSPLGSGGHNEQFF	TGCGCCAGCAGCCCTCTCGGTAGCGGGGGCCACAATGAGCAGTTCTTC
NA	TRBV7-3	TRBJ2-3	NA	CASSLIGKGADTQYF	TGTGCCAGCAGCTTAATTGGAAAGGGGGCAGATACGCAGTATTTT
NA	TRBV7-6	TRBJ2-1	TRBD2	CASSPRGGTSGKMYSYNEQFF	TGTGCCAGCAGCCCAAGGGGGGGGACTAGCGGCAAGATGTACTCCTACAATGAGCAGTTCTTC
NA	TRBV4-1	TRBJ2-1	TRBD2	CASSQGGSVYNEQFF	TGCGCCAGCAGCCAAGGCGGGAGCGTCTACAATGAGCAGTTCTTC
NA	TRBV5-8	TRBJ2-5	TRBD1	CASSLGTGQGSGETQYF	TGTGCCAGCAGCTTGGGGACGGGACAGGGGAGCGGAGAGACCCAGTACTTC
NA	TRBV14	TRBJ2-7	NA	CASSLGAGPYEQYF	TGTGCCAGCAGCCTAGGGGCAGGGCCATACGAGCAGTACTTC
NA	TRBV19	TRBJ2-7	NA	CASGSTYEQYF	TGTGCCAGTGGGAGCACCTACGAGCAGTACTTC
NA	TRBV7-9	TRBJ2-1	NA	CASSRDTGEQFF	TGTGCCAGCAGCCGGGACACGGGTGAGCAGTTCTTC
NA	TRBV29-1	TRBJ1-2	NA	CSALPGTRGGYTF	TGCAGCGCCTTACCAGGGACACGCGGTGGCTACACCTTC
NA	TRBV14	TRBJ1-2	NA	CASSPGQDYGYTF	TGTGCCAGCAGCCCGGGACAAGACTATGGCTACACCTTC
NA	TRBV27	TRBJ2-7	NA	CASSLTRTIREQYF	TGTGCCAGCAGTTTAACCCGGACAATCCGGGAGCAGTACTTC
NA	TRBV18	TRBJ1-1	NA	CASSRESQVATEAFF	TGTGCCAGCTCACGCGAGTCACAGGTGGCCACTGAAGCTTTCTTT
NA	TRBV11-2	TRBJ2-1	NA	CASSLGASYNEQFF	TGTGCCAGCAGCCTAGGGGCCTCCTACAATGAGCAGTTCTTC
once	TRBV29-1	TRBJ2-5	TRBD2	CSATSGPIRAQYF	TGCAGCGCGACTAGCGGCCCTATTCGGGCCCAGTACTTC